Below are 6 T cell receptor beta chains sequenced from a single sample in a study of blood T cell repertoires in COVID-19. Generated by immunoSEQ multiplex PCR, the TCRdb table keeps only in-frame clones and is missing some. The table shows about 15,000 clones, with about 80% occurring only once. Input material: peripheral blood. Receptor source: a man between 65 and 85 years old with active or convalescent COVID-19.

In this sample, this clone turned up a few times. This chain joins TRBV30 and TRBJ2-1; maybe TRBD1 (6 bases). Germline CDR1 reads GTSNPN; CDR2 reads SVGIG (reference sequence). V lost 3 bases to trimming and J lost 11 bases, with 11 bases between them. This CDR3 has 11 amino acids. The CDR3 spells CAWSADSKQFF. In nucleotides, the CDR3 is TGTGCCTGGAGCGCGGACAGCAAGCAGTTCTTC.

This clone showed up just once. The J gene is TRBJ2-7, the V gene TRBV2; D not resolved. CDR1 and CDR2 from the germline V gene are SNHLY and FYNNEI. Trimming left V 3 bases short and J 6 bases short, with 6 bases between. CDR3 length equals 11 residues. The CDR3 sequence: CASSDRSEQYF. The CDR3 region has the DNA TGTGCCAGCAGTGACCGGTCCGAGCAGTACTTC.

This clone was seen a single time. The rearrangement joins TRBV7-2 to TRBJ1-6, with D uncertain. CDR3 length equals 12 residues. The V end was cut by 5 bases, the J end by 4 bases, with 3 bases between. Germline V gene data show CDR1 as SGHTA and CDR2 as FQGNSA. CDR3 nucleotides: TGTGCCAGCAGCACTTATAATTCACCCCTCCACTTT. Protein sequence: CASSTYNSPLHF.

V and J are TRBV4-3 and TRBJ2-5, with D tentatively TRBD2 (5 bases). The V and J ends lost 3 bases and 2 bases respectively, with 10 bases between them. CDR1 LGHNA and CDR2 YSLEER come from the germline V gene. The CDR3 is 14 residues long. CDR3 sequence reads: CASSHLSGQETQYF. The CDR3 DNA is TGCGCCAGCAGCCACCTGTCGGGGCAAGAGACCCAGTACTTC.

The sample holds a few counts of this clone. The chain is built from TRBV5-1 and TRBJ2-5; D perhaps matches TRBD2 (7 bases). The CDR3 is 14 amino acids. The germline V and J ends were trimmed by 2 bases and 2 bases, with 10 bases remaining between them. Looked up from germline, CDR1 is SGHRS and CDR2 is YFSETQ. In nucleotides, the CDR3 is TGCGCCAGCAGCTTAGGGGGGGGACAAGAGACCCAGTACTTC. Translation gives CASSLGGGQETQYF.

The rearrangement joins TRBV3-1 (or the pseudogene TRBV3-2) to TRBJ1-1, with D possibly matching TRBD1 (6 bases). Germline V gene sequence: CDR1 LGHDT, CDR2 YNNKEL (reference sequence). The V end lost 1 base, the J end lost 1 base, and 10 bases lay between the germline ends. CDR3 size: 15 residues. Here the CDR3 DNA reads TGTGCCAGCAGCCAAGTCGGGGGGCAGAACACTGAAGCTTTCTTT. This sequence encodes CASSQVGGQNTEAFF.